Below, 24 T cell receptor beta chains from the same sample are listed, as sequenced in a study of response to subunit inactivated influenza vaccine. TCRdb reprocessed the RT-PCR reads with MiXCR, giving one entry per CDR3 protein. In the table there are roughly 160,000 distinct CDR3 sequences, 9.5% to 13% of which are singletons. The material was non-naive T cells sorted from PBMCs, obtained around seven weeks after vaccination. The source of these receptors is a man aged 50 to 60 who received an inactivated influenza vaccine.

This clonotype has more than one count but fewer than ten. The chain has TRBV30 and TRBJ2-7; possibly TRBD1 for D (6 bases). Germline V gives CDR1 GTSNPN, CDR2 SVGIG (reference sequence). The V and J ends lost 2 bases and 2 bases respectively, with 16 bases between them. CDR3 length: 15 residues. CDR3 amino acids: CAWSTGLKGTYEQYF. The CDR3 nucleotides read TGTGCCTGGAGTACAGGGCTCAAGGGGACCTACGAGCAGTACTTC.

This clonotype showed up many times. This sequence joins TRBV29-1 and TRBJ2-1; 10 bases match TRBD2. The CDR3 covers 17 residues. The V gene's germline CDR1 is SQVTM and CDR2 ANQGSEA. V was clipped by 6 bases and J by 2 bases; unmatched bases: 13. CDR3 bases: TGCAGCGTGCCCGGGCTAGCGGGAGACGGGGCCTACAATGAGCAGTTCTTC. Translated, it gives CSVPGLAGDGAYNEQFF.

The V and J genes are TRBV7-2 and TRBJ2-5; D uncertain. The V and J ends lost 3 bases and 5 bases respectively, with 10 bases between them. The CDR3 consists of 13 residues. The germline V gene has CDR1 SGHTA and CDR2 FQGNSA. CDR3 DNA: TGTGCCAGCAGCTTGGGGTTTCGGGAGACCCAGTACTTC. Amino acid sequence: CASSLGFRETQYF.

DNA of the CDR3: TGTGCCAGCAGATCGAGCGGGAGACAAGAGACCCAGTACTTC. Encoded protein: CASRSSGRQETQYF. This chain uses TRBV25-1 with TRBJ2-5, with 8 bases fitting TRBD2. The germline V gene encodes CDR1 MGHDK and CDR2 SYGVNS. This CDR3 spans 14 amino acids. Trimming cost V 6 bases and J 2 bases; bases outside gene matches: 5.

This clonotype has at least ten counts. The V gene is TRBV20-1, the J gene TRBJ2-7; D remains unclear. V gave up 3 bases and J gave up 6 bases, with 18 bases separating them. CDR3 length: 14 residues. CDR1 is DFQATT and CDR2 is SNEGSKA in the germline V gene (reference sequence). Here the CDR3 DNA reads TGCAGTGCTAGTAGACTCACGTCGGTGGGCGAGCAGTACTTC. Residues: CSASRLTSVGEQYF.

The J gene is TRBJ2-1, the V gene TRBV12-3 or TRBV12-4; D gene uncertain. Trimming removed 5 bases at V and 10 bases at J, with 9 bases between. The CDR3 runs 11 residues. The CDR3 region has the DNA TGTGCCAGCAGTCGTGACATAGAGCAGTTCTTC. Translation: CASSRDIEQFF.

V usage is TRBV7-9 and J usage is TRBJ2-1; no reliable D call. The V gene's germline CDR1 is SEHNR and CDR2 FQNEAQ (reference sequence). V gave up 3 bases and J gave up 10 bases, with 10 bases separating them. There are 12 residues in the CDR3. CDR3 DNA: TGTGCCAGCAGCTTTTATGGTAACGAGCAGTTCTTC. Residues: CASSFYGNEQFF.

This clonotype was seen a handful of times. This chain uses TRBV7-6 with TRBJ2-4; 14 nucleotides match TRBD2. J gave up 5 bases and V 5 bases, and 11 bases lay outside the gene matches. CDR3 length: 18 residues. Germline assignment: CDR1 SGHVS and CDR2 FNYEAQ. The CDR3 sequence is CASSRLAGGGGTENIQYF. In DNA form, the CDR3 reads TGTGCCAGCAGCCGACTAGCGGGAGGGGGGGGTACGGAAAACATTCAGTACTTC.

The chain combines TRBV20-1 with TRBJ1-2; the match to TRBD1 covers 11 bases. The CDR3 sequence is 14 residues long. The V segment lost 6 bases and the J segment 4 bases; nucleotides outside the gene matches: 7. The germline V gene has CDR1 DFQATT and CDR2 SNEGSKA (reference sequence). CDR3 sequence: CSAGTGGVGYGYTF. The CDR3 DNA follows: TGCAGTGCGGGGACAGGGGGAGTTGGCTATGGCTACACCTTC.

This clonotype occurred a few times. J is TRBJ2-4 and V is TRBV5-1; weak D call: TRBD2 (6 bases). The ends were cut back, 0 bases at V and 9 bases at J, with 13 bases in the middle. The germline V gene has CDR1 SGHRS and CDR2 YFSETQ. The CDR3 length is 14 residues. The CDR3 coding sequence is TGCGCCAGCAGCTTGGAGGTAGCCGGGGGCATTCAGTACTTC. It encodes CASSLEVAGGIQYF.

This clonotype was found a few times. The V and J genes are TRBV9 and TRBJ2-3, with D unclear. Looked up from germline, CDR1 is SGDLS and CDR2 is YYNGEE. This CDR3 is built from 14 residues. V shed 4 bases and J shed 2 bases, with 11 bases lying between them. The CDR3 sequence is CASSQIDSTDTQYF. In DNA form, the CDR3 reads TGTGCCAGCAGCCAGATAGACTCCACAGATACGCAGTATTTT.

This chain connects TRBV12-3 or TRBV12-4 to TRBJ2-7; D might be TRBD2 (6 bases). The CDR3 consists of 12 residues. The V end was cut by 7 bases, the J end by 6 bases, with 13 bases between. The CDR3 DNA is TGTGCCAGCAAGGGAGGACTTGGCGAGCAGTACTTC. Protein: CASKGGLGEQYF.

The genes are TRBV6-5 and TRBJ1-5, with 8 bases fitting TRBD1. This CDR3 comprises 14 residues. Losses at the gene ends were 4 bases for V and 4 bases for J; bases not matched to a gene: 3. Germline V gives CDR1 MNHEY, CDR2 SVGAGI. CDR3 sequence: CASSFGQGNQPQHF. CDR3 coding DNA: TGTGCCAGCAGTTTCGGACAGGGTAATCAGCCCCAGCATTTT.

This rearrangement joins TRBV6-1 to TRBJ1-3; D is unresolved. Looked up from germline, CDR1 is MNHNS and CDR2 is SASEGT. This CDR3 region has 14 residues. Trimming took 6 bases from V and 0 from J, leaving 9 bases between them. CDR3 amino acids: CASRKGSSGNTIYF. CDR3 DNA sequence: TGTGCCAGCAGGAAGGGTAGCTCTGGAAACACCATATATTTT.

This clonotype was seen more than once but under ten times. The chain combines TRBV5-1 with TRBJ2-5, with TRBD2 identical over 13 bases. The CDR3 runs to 16 residues. The J segment lost 3 bases and the V segment lost 3 bases, leaving 5 bases of the junction unmatched. CDR1 is SGHRS and CDR2 is YFSETQ in the germline V gene. CDR3 in amino acids: CASSSLAGGKEETQYF. The CDR3 region has the DNA TGCGCCAGCAGCTCACTAGCGGGGGGGAAAGAAGAGACCCAGTACTTC.

CDR3 region: CSAHGTSGYQETQYF. The CDR3 DNA reads as TGCAGTGCCCACGGGACTAGCGGGTACCAAGAGACCCAGTACTTC. The rearrangement links TRBV20-1 to TRBJ2-5; TRBD2 agrees at 12 bases. Germline V gene data show CDR1 as DFQATT and CDR2 as SNEGSKA (reference sequence). This CDR3 is 15 amino acids long. Losses at the gene ends were 6 bases for V and 0 bases for J; bases not matched to a gene: 5.

The chain carries TRBV7-9 and TRBJ2-7, with D unclear. There are 13 residues in the CDR3. Germline CDR1 SEHNR, CDR2 FQNEAQ (reference sequence). The V end lost 2 bases, the J end lost 5 bases, and 10 bases lay between the germline ends. The CDR3 reads CASSLSLDDEQYF. CDR3 in DNA: TGTGCCAGCAGCTTATCCCTAGATGACGAGCAGTACTTC.

The gene calls are TRBV10-1 and TRBJ2-4; D is undetermined. Germline V gives CDR1 WNHNN, CDR2 SYGVQD (reference sequence). The CDR3 loop spans 12 amino acids. V lost 5 bases, J lost 9 bases, and 11 bases lay in between. CDR3 region: CASSFTGSIQYF. CDR3 coding DNA: TGCGCCAGCAGTTTCACCGGGTCCATTCAGTACTTC.

This clonotype was observed a few times. V and J are TRBV2 and TRBJ2-7; D remains ambiguous. In germline, CDR1 is SNHLY, CDR2 FYNNEI. The CDR3 length is 14 residues. V was clipped by 2 bases and J by 7 bases, with 15 bases between them. The CDR3 region has the DNA TGTGCCAGCAGTGAAAGCTGGGCGGTGCGGGAGCAGTACTTC. It yields the protein CASSESWAVREQYF.

This clonotype was seen at least ten times. The rearrangement uses TRBV5-6 and TRBJ2-5, with no clear D. This CDR3 has 14 residues. The V gene lost 4 bases and the J gene lost 3 bases, with 13 bases spanning the gap. CDR1 and CDR2 (germline): SGHDT, YYEEEE. CDR3 DNA: TGTGCCAGCAGCCCATGGACCGGTGAAGAGACCCAGTACTTC. Its translation: CASSPWTGEETQYF.

This clonotype was found many times. The rearrangement uses TRBV4-3 and TRBJ2-1, with a possible D match to TRBD2 (6 bases). Germline values: CDR1 LGHNA, CDR2 YSLEER. The CDR3 is 15 amino acids. V shed 0 bases and J shed 8 bases, with 14 bases lying between them. CDR3 protein: CASSQEGGGVDEQFF. The CDR3 DNA sequence: TGCGCCAGCAGCCAAGAGGGAGGCGGGGTCGATGAGCAGTTCTTC.

The V and J genes are TRBV6-1 and TRBJ2-1; D possibly corresponds to TRBD2 (5 bases). Germline values: CDR1 MNHNS, CDR2 SASEGT. The germline V and J ends were trimmed by 4 bases and 0 bases, with 13 bases remaining between them. The CDR3 is made up of 16 amino acids. The CDR3: CASSVGWRSSYNEQFF. CDR3 nucleotides: TGTGCCAGCAGTGTCGGATGGAGGAGCTCCTACAATGAGCAGTTCTTC.

This clonotype was observed many times. The chain links TRBV20-1 to TRBJ2-2; TRBD1 matches at 7 bases. Losses at the gene ends were 2 bases for V and 5 bases for J; bases not matched to a gene: 11. The CDR3 is 16 amino acids. The V gene's germline CDR1 is DFQATT and CDR2 SNEGSKA (reference sequence). The CDR3 region is CSARTPTGSGTGELFF. The CDR3 bases are TGCAGTGCTAGAACCCCGACAGGGTCGGGGACCGGGGAGCTGTTTTTT.

The chain links TRBV5-1 to TRBJ1-1; perhaps TRBD1 as D (6 bases). The CDR3 runs 14 residues. Trimming removed 4 bases at V and 1 base at J, with 11 bases between. Germline values: CDR1 SGHRS, CDR2 YFSETQ. The DNA for the CDR3 is TGCGCCAGCAGCGCGGGGGCCCGGAACACTGAAGCTTTCTTT. This translates into CASSAGARNTEAFF.